The 14 T cell receptor beta chains in this list originate from one sample, sequenced in a study of T cells in Graves' hyperthyroidism and ophthalmopathy. TCR beta CDR3 regions were amplified from RNA. Carried out on the TCR CDR3, a first-round RT-PCR used the HTBI primer set. TCRdb passed the multiplex PCR reads through MiXCR, listing each CDR3 protein once. The sample consists of some 700,000 distinct CDR3 sequences, approximately 15% of them appearing once. The material sequenced was blood. All receptors come from a man aged 50 to 60 with Graves' hyperthyroidism.

This clonotype was counted ten times or more. This chain joins TRBV20-1 and TRBJ2-5; 10 bases are shared with TRBD2. V gave up 5 bases and J gave up 2 bases; unmatched junction bases: 5. The CDR3 is 14 residues long. Germline loops: CDR1 DFQATT, CDR2 SNEGSKA (reference sequence). The CDR3, as DNA: TGCAGTGCTTCCTCGACTAGCGGGCAAGAGACCCAGTACTTC. Its translation: CSASSTSGQETQYF.

CDR3 sequence (DNA): TGTGCCAGCAGGAAGGACCGAGGCACCGGGGAGCTGTTTTTT. This translates into CASRKDRGTGELFF. The V and J genes are TRBV2 and TRBJ2-2; D call uncertain. Germline CDR1 and CDR2: SNHLY and FYNNEI. This CDR3 is built from 14 residues. Trimming cost V 6 bases and J 4 bases, with 12 bases left between them.

The chain has TRBV20-1 and TRBJ2-3; 10 nucleotides line up with TRBD2. Germline-derived CDR1 and CDR2 are DFQATT and SNEGSKA (reference sequence). The CDR3 covers 15 residues. J was trimmed by 4 bases and V by 7 bases; bases with no gene match: 11. CDR3 DNA: TGCAGTGTCAGCCCTAGCGGGAGTAGCCCAGATACGCAGTATTTT. Its protein is CSVSPSGSSPDTQYF.

This clonotype has at least ten counts. The chain employs TRBV7-8 and TRBJ2-5; tentative D call: TRBD1 (6 bases). Germline V gene sequence: CDR1 SGHVS, CDR2 FQNEAQ. The V gene lost 0 bases and the J gene lost 4 bases, with 9 bases spanning the gap. The CDR3 runs to 14 residues. The CDR3 region has the DNA TGTGCCAGCAGCTTAGCACAGGGTCGAGAGACCCAGTACTTC. Protein sequence: CASSLAQGRETQYF.

This chain uses TRBV7-9 with TRBJ1-4; tentatively, D is TRBD1 (5 bases). There are 14 residues in the CDR3. V lost 4 bases, J lost 3 bases, and 9 bases lay in between. CDR1 is SEHNR, CDR2 FQNEAQ, per germline (reference sequence). CDR3 coding DNA: TGTGCCAGCAGCTGGGACCGCTCTAATGAAAAACTGTTTTTT. Protein product: CASSWDRSNEKLFF.

The chain is built from TRBV28 and TRBJ1-6; D unresolved. The germline gives CDR1 MDHEN, CDR2 SYDVKM. The length of the CDR3 is 16 residues. V lost 1 base and J 7 bases, leaving 14 bases between the germline ends. The CDR3 is CASSLFNSVGNSPLHF. As DNA, the CDR3 is TGTGCCAGCAGTTTATTCAATTCCGTGGGGAATTCACCCCTCCACTTT.

This clonotype was counted ten times or more. The chain links TRBV12-3 or TRBV12-4 to TRBJ2-5, with D possibly being TRBD2 (6 bases). The CDR3 length is 12 residues. V lost 5 bases, J lost 14 bases, and 18 bases lay in between. CDR3 nucleotides: TGTGCCAGCAGTCCCGCCCGACTAGTCTCCTACTTC. Amino acids: CASSPARLVSYF.

This clonotype has ten or more counts. The V gene is TRBV11-2, the J gene TRBJ1-1; D is unclear. The CDR3 is made up of 15 amino acids. Germline CDR1 reads SGHAT; CDR2 reads FQNNGV. Trimming removed 0 bases from V and 4 bases from J, with 12 bases in between. CDR3 in DNA: TGTGCCAGCAGCTTAGATCCCCCCGGCGCCACTGAAGCTTTCTTT. Amino acid sequence: CASSLDPPGATEAFF.

The genes are TRBV28 and TRBJ1-2; maybe TRBD1 (6 bases). Germline V lookup: CDR1 MDHEN, CDR2 SYDVKM. V gave up 3 bases and J gave up 8 bases, with 22 bases separating them. The CDR3 sequence is 16 residues long. The CDR3 sequence: CASSFFRLDSDRGYTF. As DNA, the CDR3 is TGTGCCAGCAGTTTCTTTAGATTGGACAGCGACAGGGGCTACACCTTC.

In its sample, this clonotype was seen a few times. The chain joins TRBV3-1 to TRBJ2-3; the D gene could be TRBD1 or TRBD2 (5 bases each). Between the trimmed V and J ends, which lost 4 bases and 2 bases, there was a span of 13 bases. The CDR3 contains 15 residues. Germline V gene sequence: CDR1 LGHDT, CDR2 YNNKEL (reference sequence). The CDR3 loop is CASSPGTSPTDTQYF. DNA of the CDR3: TGTGCCAGCAGCCCCGGGACGTCGCCCACAGATACGCAGTATTTT.

The V call is TRBV5-1, the J call TRBJ1-3; TRBD1 matches 8 bases. V shed 0 bases, J shed 2 bases, and the junction held 7 bases outside the gene matches. Per the germline V gene, CDR1 is SGHRS and CDR2 is YFSETQ. The CDR3 length is 17 residues. This chain's CDR3 is CASSLGDRTYPGNTIYF. The CDR3 nucleotides are TGCGCCAGCAGCTTGGGGGACAGGACTTACCCTGGAAACACCATATATTTT.

This sequence joins TRBV7-3 and TRBJ2-5, with 8 bases lining up with TRBD2. CDR1 and CDR2 (germline): SGHTA, FQGTGA. The CDR3 sequence is 15 residues long. The V gene end was trimmed by 5 bases and the J gene end by 5 bases; junction bases not matched to a gene: 10. The DNA of the CDR3 is TGTGCCAGCAGCCCATGGAGCGGCGGGGGGGAGACCCAGTACTTC. This sequence encodes CASSPWSGGGETQYF.

About this clonotype: Possible read error: a much larger clone is one base away. Given the absence of the conserved phenylalanine or tryptophan at the CDR3 end, a read error is likely. This chain uses TRBV12-3 or TRBV12-4 with TRBJ1-2; D is uncertain. The CDR3 contains 12 residues. Between the trimmed V and J ends, which lost 3 bases and 7 bases, there was a span of 9 bases. The CDR3 DNA follows: TGTGCCAGCAGTTTTTCGGGTGCTGGCTACACCCTC. It codes for CASSFSGAGYTL.

The table lists this clonotype with many counts. J is TRBJ1-1 and V is TRBV19; D gene ambiguous. Germline V gene data show CDR1 as LNHDA and CDR2 as SQIVND (reference sequence). The V end was cut by 3 bases, the J end by 2 bases, with 10 bases between. The CDR3 is 14 residues long. CDR3 bases: TGTGCCAGTAGTATTGGAGGAGGAAACACTGAAGCTTTCTTT. This sequence encodes CASSIGGGNTEAFF.